A selection of T cell receptor beta chains follows, all from one sample in a study of OX40 agonist ivuxolimab in advanced cancers. Assay: immunoSEQ multiplex PCR; the TCRdb copy retains only in-frame clones and omits some. Of tens of thousands of clones listed, 81% are singletons. The specimen was CD4+ or CD8+ T cells sorted from blood, collected in a trial of the OX40 agonist ivuxolimab. These receptors were taken from an adult with an advanced solid tumor such as melanoma, head and neck, liver or kidney cancer. The CDR3 runs from the conserved cysteine through the conserved F or W. The D gene is left open where the match is weak. Size is stated for part of the rows, as once, few or many counts, or as a class when the clone is expanded.

. | TRBD2 | TRBJ2-5 | TRBV5-4 | TGTGCCAGCACATCGACTGGGCGGGGGGGTCAAGAGACCCAGTACTTC | CASTSTGRGGQETQYF
few | . | TRBJ2-3 | TRBV5-1 | TGCGCCAGCAGCTTGGGGCTCGTCTTGGATACGCAGTATTTT | CASSLGLVLDTQYF
. | . | TRBJ1-2 | TRBV18 | TGTGCCAGCTCAGAGTTTCAGGGGTTCGATAACTATGGCTACACCTTC | CASSEFQGFDNYGYTF
. | . | TRBJ1-2 | TRBV5-1 | TGCGCCAGCAGCGAGTCTCATAACCTGGGCTACACCTTC | CASSESHNLGYTF
. | TRBD1 | TRBJ2-5 | TRBV7-9 | TGTGCCAGCAGCCAATGGACAGGGGATTTCGTGGAGACCCAGTACTTC | CASSQWTGDFVETQYF
. | TRBD1 | TRBJ2-7 | TRBV5-1 | TGCGCCAGCAGCTTGGCTAGGACAGGGGCGATCTACGAGCAGTACTTC | CASSLARTGAIYEQYF
. | TRBD1 | TRBJ2-6 | TRBV4-1 | TGCGCCAGCAGCCAAGAACAGGGGGCGCTAACTGGGGCCAACGTCCTGACTTTC | CASSQEQGALTGANVLTF
. | . | TRBJ2-7 | TRBV20-1 | TGCAGCCCTTTCGGGAACGAGCAGTACTTC | CSPFGNEQYF
. | . | TRBJ2-5 | TRBV6-1 | TGTGCCAGCAGTAAAGTAGAGACCCAGTACTTC | CASSKVETQYF
. | TRBD1 | TRBJ2-3 | TRBV7-7 | TGTGCTAGCAGCTTATTCCCGGGACAGGGGGCAGATACGCAGTATTTT | CASSLFPGQGADTQYF
. | . | TRBJ1-2 | TRBV5-1 | TGCGCCAGCAGCTTGTCGGCAGAGACGACGGGGGGCTACACCTTC | CASSLSAETTGGYTF
. | . | TRBJ2-2 | TRBV6-5 | TGTGCCAGCAGGGAGGACGGGGAGCTGTTTTTT | CASREDGELFF
. | TRBD2 | TRBJ2-1 | TRBV6-5 | TGTGCCAGCAGTGACTCGACTAGCGGGAGCAATGAGCAGTTCTTC | CASSDSTSGSNEQFF
once | TRBD1 | TRBJ1-5 | TRBV19 | TGTGCCAGTAGTGGCCGGACAGGGGAAGACTATAGCAATCAGCCCCAGCATTTT | CASSGRTGEDYSNQPQHF
. | . | TRBJ2-1 | TRBV15 | TGTGCCACCAGCAGAGATATGCTAATATGGGATGAGCAGTTCTTC | CATSRDMLIWDEQFF
. | TRBD2 | TRBJ2-7 | TRBV7-9 | TGTGCCAGCAGCTCAAGACTAGCGGGAGGCGAGCAGTACTTC | CASSSRLAGGEQYF
once | TRBD2 | TRBJ2-3 | TRBV7-2 | TGTGCCAGCAGCTTAGTGGGCGGGAGGGCAGATACGCAGTATTTT | CASSLVGGRADTQYF
once | TRBD1 | TRBJ2-7 | TRBV6-5 | TGTGCCAGCAGTTACGGGGGACAGAAAACTTACGAGCAGTACTTC | CASSYGGQKTYEQYF
. | . | TRBJ2-1 | TRBV6-6 | TGTGCCACCGGACACTACTACAATGAGCAGTTCTTC | CATGHYYNEQFF